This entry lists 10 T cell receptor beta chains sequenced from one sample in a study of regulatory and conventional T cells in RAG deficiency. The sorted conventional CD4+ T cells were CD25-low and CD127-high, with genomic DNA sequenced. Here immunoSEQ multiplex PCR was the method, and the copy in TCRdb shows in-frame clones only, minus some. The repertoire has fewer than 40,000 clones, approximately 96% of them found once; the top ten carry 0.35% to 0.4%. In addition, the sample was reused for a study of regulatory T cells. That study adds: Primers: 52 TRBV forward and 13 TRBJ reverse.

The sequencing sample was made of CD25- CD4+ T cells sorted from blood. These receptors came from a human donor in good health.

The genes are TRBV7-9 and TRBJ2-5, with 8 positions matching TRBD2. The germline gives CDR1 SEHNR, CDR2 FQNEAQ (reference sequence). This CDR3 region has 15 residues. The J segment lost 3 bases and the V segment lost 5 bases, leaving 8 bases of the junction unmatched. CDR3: CASSPIPGLEETQYF. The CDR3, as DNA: TGTGCCAGCAGCCCTATTCCGGGACTAGAAGAGACCCAGTACTTC. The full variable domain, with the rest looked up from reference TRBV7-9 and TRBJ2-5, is DTGVSQNPRHKITKRGQNVTFRCDPISEHNRLYWYRQTLGQGPEFLTYFQNEAQLEKSRLLSDRFSAERPKGSFSTLEIQRTEQGDSAMYLCASSPIPGLEETQYFGPGTRLLVL.

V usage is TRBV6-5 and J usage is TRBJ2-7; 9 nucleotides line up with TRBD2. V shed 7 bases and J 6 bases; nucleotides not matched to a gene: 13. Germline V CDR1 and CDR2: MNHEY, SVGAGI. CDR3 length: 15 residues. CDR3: CASTPFGTSRSEQYF. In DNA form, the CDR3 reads TGTGCCAGCACCCCCTTCGGGACTAGCCGATCCGAGCAGTACTTC.

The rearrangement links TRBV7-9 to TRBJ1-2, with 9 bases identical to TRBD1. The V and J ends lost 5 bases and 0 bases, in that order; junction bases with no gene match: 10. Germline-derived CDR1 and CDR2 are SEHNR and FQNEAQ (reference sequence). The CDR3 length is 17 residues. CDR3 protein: CASSPGQGLRANYGYTF. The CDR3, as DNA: TGTGCCAGCAGCCCAGGACAGGGGCTACGAGCTAACTATGGCTACACCTTC.

The CDR3 DNA reads TGCGCCAGCAGCTTACGTAGCTCCTACGAGCAGTACTTC. This encodes CASSLRSSYEQYF. The rearrangement uses TRBV5-1 and TRBJ2-7; D gene uncertain. Germline V gene lookup returns CDR1 SGHRS and CDR2 YFSETQ. The CDR3 consists of 13 residues. V was shortened by 2 bases and J by 0 bases, with 6 bases between the two germline ends.

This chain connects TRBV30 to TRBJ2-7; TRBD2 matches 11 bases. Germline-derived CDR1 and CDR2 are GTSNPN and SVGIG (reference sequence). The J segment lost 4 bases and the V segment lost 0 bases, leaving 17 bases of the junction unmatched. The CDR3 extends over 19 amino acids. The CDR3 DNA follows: TGTGCCTGGAGTGTGGATGACGGTAGACTAGCGGGACACTCATACGAGCAGTACTTC. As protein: CAWSVDDGRLAGHSYEQYF. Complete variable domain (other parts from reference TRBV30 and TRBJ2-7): SQTIHQWPATLVQPVGSPLSLECTVEGTSNPNLYWYRQAAGRGLQLLFYSVGIGQISSEVPQNLSASRPQDRQFILSSKKLLLSDSGFYLCAWSVDDGRLAGHSYEQYFGPGTRLTVT.

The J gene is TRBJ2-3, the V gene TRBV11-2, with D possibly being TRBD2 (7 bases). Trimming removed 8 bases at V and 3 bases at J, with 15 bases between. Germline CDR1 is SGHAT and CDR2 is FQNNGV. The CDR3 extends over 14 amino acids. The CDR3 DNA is TGTGCCAGCCACAAGGGGGGGGTTACAGATACGCAGTATTTT. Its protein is CASHKGGVTDTQYF.

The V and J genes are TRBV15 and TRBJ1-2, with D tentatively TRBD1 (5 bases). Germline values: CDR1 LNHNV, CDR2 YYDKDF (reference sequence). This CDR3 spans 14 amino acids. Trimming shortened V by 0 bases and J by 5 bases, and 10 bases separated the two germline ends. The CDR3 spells CATSRDGATYGYTF. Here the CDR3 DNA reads TGTGCCACCAGCAGAGATGGGGCGACGTATGGCTACACCTTC.

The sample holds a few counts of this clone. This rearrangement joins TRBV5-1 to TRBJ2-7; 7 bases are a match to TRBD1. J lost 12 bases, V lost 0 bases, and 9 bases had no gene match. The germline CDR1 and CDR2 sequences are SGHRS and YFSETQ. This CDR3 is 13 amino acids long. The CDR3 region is CASSLGGTDRRYF. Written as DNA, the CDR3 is TGCGCCAGCAGCTTGGGGGGGACAGATCGGCGGTACTTC. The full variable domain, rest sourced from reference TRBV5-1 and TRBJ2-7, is KAGVTQTPRYLIKTRGQQVTLSCSPISGHRSVSWYQQTPGQGLQFLFEYFSETQRNKGNFPGRFSGRQFSNSRSEMNVSTLELGDSALYLCASSLGGTDRRYFGPGTRLTVT.

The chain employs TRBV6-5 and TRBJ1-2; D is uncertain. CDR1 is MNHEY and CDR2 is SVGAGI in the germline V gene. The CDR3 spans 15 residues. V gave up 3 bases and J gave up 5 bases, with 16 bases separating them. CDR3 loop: CASSYSGLASYGYTF. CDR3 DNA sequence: TGTGCCAGCAGTTATAGCGGACTCGCTAGTTATGGCTACACCTTC.

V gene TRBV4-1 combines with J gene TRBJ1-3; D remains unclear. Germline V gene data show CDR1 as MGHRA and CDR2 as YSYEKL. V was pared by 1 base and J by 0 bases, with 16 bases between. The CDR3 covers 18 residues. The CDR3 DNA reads TGCGCCAGCAGCCAAGGAGGCCACCGAGGGTCCTCTGGAAACACCATATATTTT. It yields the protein CASSQGGHRGSSGNTIYF.